This passage covers 10 T cell receptor beta chains from one sample sequenced in a study of patients and donors after allogeneic stem cell transplantation. One entry per CDR3 protein results from TCRdb running MiXCR on the RT-PCR reads. Among 45,000 to 65,000 distinct CDR3 sequences, approximately 12% were seen once, and the ten largest hold less than 35%. Sequenced sample: blood, either unsorted or a sorted T cell fraction (not recorded which). These receptor sequences come from a human donor who was either an allogeneic HSCT recipient or a stem cell or donor lymphocyte infusion donor (not recorded which). It is not recorded whose cells these are; they may come from a transplant donor.

As regards this clonotype: A much larger clone sits a single nucleotide away, making a read error possible. The chain combines TRBV14 with TRBJ2-1, with 9 bases fitting TRBD1. Per the germline V gene, CDR1 is SGHDN and CDR2 is FVKESK. J was trimmed by 5 bases and V by 1 base; bases with no gene match: 6. This CDR3 spans 16 amino acids. The DNA for the CDR3 is TGTGCCAGCAGCCAAGGCATCGGGACAGGGAACAATGAGCAGTTCTTC. Amino acids: CASSQGIGTGNNEQFF. The full variable domain, its missing parts supplied by reference TRBV14 and TRBJ2-1, is EAGVTQFPSHSVIEKGQTVTLRCDPISGHDNLYWYRRVMGKEIKFLLHFVKESKQDESGMPNNRFLAERTGGTYSTLKVQPAELEDSGVYFCASSQGIGTGNNEQFFGPGTRLTVL.

The CDR3 sequence: CASSLAGAAGSSYEQYF. CDR3 coding DNA: TGTGCCAGCAGCTTAGCGGGAGCCGCCGGGAGCTCCTACGAGCAGTACTTC. The rearrangement links TRBV7-9 to TRBJ2-7, with D possibly being TRBD2 (6 bases). From germline, CDR1 is SEHNR and CDR2 FQNEAQ (reference sequence). V was cut by 0 bases and J by 0 bases, with 15 bases left in between. The CDR3 consists of 17 residues.

This clonotype was counted at least ten times. The genes are TRBV7-9 and TRBJ1-2, with D uncertain. Germline lookup yields CDR1 SEHNR and CDR2 FQNEAQ (reference sequence). V lost 1 base, J lost 4 bases, and 10 bases lay in between. This CDR3 has 14 amino acids. The DNA for the CDR3 is TGTGCCAGCAGCTTAGGAGATGGTAGCTATGGCTACACCTTC. As protein: CASSLGDGSYGYTF.

The chain links TRBV5-1 to TRBJ2-7; 10 nucleotides match TRBD2. This CDR3 comprises 15 residues. From germline, CDR1 is SGHRS and CDR2 YFSETQ. V lost 6 bases and J lost 5; bases outside the gene matches: 11. CDR3 in DNA: TGCGCCAGCACCGATCCTAGCGGGAGCAACAACGAGCAGTACTTC. Translating gives CASTDPSGSNNEQYF.

The chain links TRBV7-9 to TRBJ2-7, with a possible D match to TRBD2 (5 bases). This CDR3 has 16 residues. The germline gives CDR1 SEHNR, CDR2 FQNEAQ (reference sequence). V gave up 1 base and J gave up 1 base, with 14 bases separating them. The CDR3, as DNA: TGTGCCAGCAGCTTAGTTTTCGGGATGGGATCCTACGAGCAGTACTTC. It specifies CASSLVFGMGSYEQYF. Full variable domain (remainder filled in from reference TRBV7-9 and TRBJ2-7): DTGVSQNPRHKITKRGQNVTFRCDPISEHNRLYWYRQTLGQGPEFLTYFQNEAQLEKSRLLSDRFSAERPKGSFSTLEIQRTEQGDSAMYLCASSLVFGMGSYEQYFGPGTRLTVT.

This chain links TRBV12-3 or TRBV12-4 with TRBJ2-1; no clear D gene. V gave up 7 bases and J gave up 4 bases, with 14 bases separating them. The CDR3 contains 14 residues. This CDR3 reads CASTPARYYNEQFF. The CDR3 coding sequence is TGTGCCAGCACCCCGGCCCGGTATTACAATGAGCAGTTCTTC.

As concerns this clonotype: It is likely a read error, because the conserved phenylalanine at the end of the CDR3 is missing. The DNA is omitted, as the CDR3 cannot be located on it reliably, and the CDR3 follows TCRdb's listing. The rearrangement links TRBV7-9 to TRBJ1-5; the tabulated D call, TRBD1, remains unverified against the DNA. The germline CDR1 and CDR2 sequences are SEHNR and FQNEAQ (reference sequence). The CDR3 spans 11 residues, counting both ends. CDR3 sequence: CASSRGQGVRG.

The chain is built from TRBV6-5 and TRBJ2-1, with 7 nucleotides matching TRBD1. Per germline, CDR1 MNHEY and CDR2 SVGAGI. This CDR3 has 15 residues. Germline trimming cut 6 bases from V and 3 bases from J; bases unmatched to any gene: 8. The CDR3 sequence: CASRAQTGFYNEQFF. The CDR3 DNA is TGTGCCAGCAGGGCTCAGACAGGGTTCTACAATGAGCAGTTCTTC.

This clonotype was seen just once. The gene calls are TRBV9 and TRBJ2-3; 10 positions match TRBD2. The germline V gene has CDR1 SGDLS and CDR2 YYNGEE. This CDR3 has 16 amino acids. J was trimmed by 3 bases and V by 3 bases; bases with no gene match: 7. CDR3 nucleotides: TGTGCCAGCAGCGCCCTAGCGGGAGCAGCGACAGATACGCAGTATTTT. Amino acid sequence: CASSALAGAATDTQYF.

The chain uses TRBV6-5 and TRBJ2-7, with D possibly being TRBD1 or TRBD2 (5 bases each). Trimming stripped 2 bases from V and 3 bases from J, with 8 bases between. This CDR3 is built from 13 residues. Germline V gene data show CDR1 as MNHEY and CDR2 as SVGAGI. CDR3 in DNA: TGTGCCAGCAGTTACGGGGGTTACTACGAGCAGTACTTC. Amino acid sequence: CASSYGGYYEQYF.